This passage covers 26 T cell receptor beta chains from one sample sequenced in a study of response to subunit inactivated influenza vaccine (dated by TCRdb to the late 2010s). Receptor libraries were prepared by RT-PCR. Sequencing was carried out with an Illumina HiSeq 2500. TCRdb took the public reads, trimmed them with fastp at Q25, ran MiXCR for clone calling and kept in-frame beta chains. Each CDR3 protein appears once, grouped with its most common genes and DNA. Within this sample are fewer than 400,000 distinct CDR3 sequences, with about a fifth of them counted one time only. Of the sample, about 9.4% is held by the ten largest clones. This material consisted of PBMCs from blood, taken approximately 20 months after vaccination. The source is a man in his fifties or sixties who received an inactivated influenza vaccine. Donor details come from another sample of the same person, matched by shared clones.

J is TRBJ1-2 and V is TRBV4-3; 9 bases are a match to TRBD1. Germline CDR1 is LGHNA and CDR2 is YSLEER. The trim removed 2 bases at V and 6 bases at J, leaving 7 bases unmatched. The CDR3 runs 15 residues. The CDR3 DNA reads as TGCGCCAGCAGCCAAAGACAGGGGGATCTTAATGGCTACACCTTC. Its translation: CASSQRQGDLNGYTF.

This clonotype was observed a handful of times. This rearrangement joins TRBV30 to TRBJ2-2; D might be TRBD2 (5 bases). This CDR3 has 13 amino acids. Looked up from germline, CDR1 is GTSNPN and CDR2 is SVGIG (reference sequence). Trimming stripped 8 bases from V and 5 bases from J, with 15 bases between. The CDR3 DNA reads TGTGCCCGGGAACAGCTATTGACCGGGGAGCTGTTTTTT. This translates into CAREQLLTGELFF.

This clonotype was observed a few times. The rearrangement joins TRBV5-1 to TRBJ1-3; D remains ambiguous. This CDR3 region has 15 residues. Trimming shortened V by 6 bases and J by 0 bases, and 13 bases separated the two germline ends. Germline V lookup: CDR1 SGHRS, CDR2 YFSETQ. The CDR3: CASKRSPSSGNTIYF. DNA of the CDR3: TGCGCCAGCAAACGCTCACCGAGCTCTGGAAACACCATATATTTT.

This clonotype was observed at least ten times. The rearrangement joins TRBV15 to TRBJ1-1, with 11 bases aligning to TRBD1. Germline loops: CDR1 LNHNV, CDR2 YYDKDF (reference sequence). The trim removed 0 bases at V and 9 bases at J, leaving 12 bases unmatched. The CDR3 length is 17 residues. The CDR3 nucleotides are TGTGCCACCAGCAGAGAATTTCTGACGGGACAGGGGGACCAAGCTTTCTTT. Protein product: CATSREFLTGQGDQAFF.

There are a few counts of this clonotype. The gene calls are TRBV5-6 and TRBJ2-7; 11 nucleotides line up with TRBD1. Germline V gives CDR1 SGHDT, CDR2 YYEEEE. V shed 7 bases, J shed 5 bases, and the junction held 5 bases outside the gene matches. The CDR3 extends over 13 amino acids. The CDR3 coding sequence is TGTGCCAGCGGGACAGGGGGGGTCCACGAGCAGTACTTC. The encoded protein is CASGTGGVHEQYF.

This clonotype was counted a few times. The V and J genes are TRBV18 and TRBJ1-1, with D possibly TRBD1 on 5 matching bases. The CDR3 is 15 residues long. V was shortened by 4 bases and J by 10 bases, with 22 bases between the two germline ends. The V gene's germline CDR1 is KGHSH and CDR2 LQKENI. CDR3: CASSQVAGLDGRAFF. Written as DNA, the CDR3 is TGTGCCAGCTCACAAGTGGCGGGACTCGATGGGAGAGCTTTCTTT.

This clonotype came up a few times. This chain connects TRBV28 to TRBJ1-2; TRBD1 aligns across 10 bases. The CDR3 runs 16 residues. The V segment lost 7 bases and the J segment 4 bases; nucleotides outside the gene matches: 12. Per the germline V gene, CDR1 is MDHEN and CDR2 is SYDVKM. The CDR3 DNA reads as TGTGCCAGCATCACCTCCAGGGGACAGGGGCCCTATGGCTACACCTTC. It codes for CASITSRGQGPYGYTF.

This clonotype was recorded a few times. V is TRBV12-3 or TRBV12-4 and J is TRBJ1-1; perhaps TRBD1 as D (5 bases). V was clipped by 5 bases and J by 6 bases, with 10 bases between them. The CDR3 loop spans 12 amino acids. CDR3 DNA sequence: TGTGCCAGCAGTCCCAGGGAATCTGAAGCTTTCTTT. Its translation is CASSPRESEAFF.

The chain links TRBV12-3 or TRBV12-4 to TRBJ1-6, with no clear D. The CDR3 runs 14 residues. Trimming pared 6 bases from V and 0 bases from J, leaving 6 bases between. The CDR3 sequence is CASRDSSYNSPLHF. CDR3 DNA sequence: TGTGCCAGCAGAGATAGCTCCTATAATTCACCCCTCCACTTT.

The chain couples TRBV7-2 to TRBJ1-6; maybe TRBD1 (5 bases). The CDR3 totals 16 residues. V was cut by 5 bases and J by 7 bases, with 18 bases left in between. CDR1 and CDR2 from the germline V gene are SGHTA and FQGNSA. CDR3 coding DNA: TGTGCCAGCAGCCGGAGGGACGCAGGGACCAATTCACCCCTCCACTTT. Protein product: CASSRRDAGTNSPLHF.

The chain couples TRBV9 to TRBJ1-2, with a weak D call TRBD1 (5 bases). The CDR3 totals 14 residues. The germline V gene encodes CDR1 SGDLS and CDR2 YYNGEE. Between the trimmed V and J ends, which lost 7 bases and 9 bases, there was a span of 22 bases. This CDR3 is CASSRPTGRRCYTF. The DNA of the CDR3 is TGTGCCAGCTCCAGGCCAACAGGCCGGAGGTGCTACACCTTC.

The chain links TRBV7-8 to TRBJ2-1; TRBD2 aligns across 13 bases. CDR3 length: 15 amino acids. The V gene's germline CDR1 is SGHVS and CDR2 FQNEAQ. V lost 5 bases to trimming and J lost 12 bases; unmatched junction nucleotides: 10. Here the CDR3 DNA reads TGTGCCAGCAGCACTGGACTAGCGGGAGTTGGTATGCAGTTCTTC. Amino acids: CASSTGLAGVGMQFF.

The chain links TRBV4-1 to TRBJ1-1, with D possibly matching TRBD1 (5 bases). This CDR3 spans 16 amino acids. V shed 1 base and J shed 1 base, with 13 bases lying between them. The germline gives CDR1 MGHRA, CDR2 YSYEKL. CDR3 amino acids: CASSQGRQKKNTEAFF. CDR3 DNA: TGCGCCAGCAGCCAAGGCCGACAGAAGAAGAACACTGAAGCTTTCTTT.

This chain joins TRBV29-1 and TRBJ2-7, with D tentatively TRBD2 (5 bases). The CDR3 has 12 residues. V shed 6 bases and J shed 1 base, with 10 bases lying between them. In germline, CDR1 is SQVTM, CDR2 ANQGSEA. CDR3 sequence: CSVRTGSYEQYF. In nucleotides, the CDR3 is TGCAGCGTAAGGACGGGGTCCTACGAGCAGTACTTC.

This chain connects TRBV2 to TRBJ2-7; 7 positions match TRBD1. Germline V gene sequence: CDR1 SNHLY, CDR2 FYNNEI. The trim removed 6 bases at V and 3 bases at J, leaving 8 bases unmatched. The CDR3 sequence is 14 residues long. The CDR3 is CASRLTGWGYEQYF. The DNA for the CDR3 is TGTGCCAGCAGGCTGACAGGGTGGGGCTACGAGCAGTACTTC. The variable domain in full, with the rest retrieved from reference TRBV2 and TRBJ2-7, is EPEVTQTPSHQVTQMGQEVILRCVPISNHLYFYWYRQILGQKVEFLVSFYNNEISEKSEIFDDQFSVERPDGSNFTLKIRSTKLEDSAMYFCASRLTGWGYEQYFGPGTRLTVT.

The V call is TRBV18, the J call TRBJ1-1, with a tentative D call TRBD1 (5 bases). This CDR3 contains 13 residues. Germline V gene data show CDR1 as KGHSH and CDR2 as LQKENI. The ends were cut back, 3 bases at V and 7 bases at J, with 12 bases in the middle. The CDR3 DNA follows: TGTGCCAGCTCACCGACCCGGGGCGGTGAAGCTTTCTTT. This translates into CASSPTRGGEAFF. The complete variable domain, with remaining parts taken from reference TRBV18 and TRBJ1-1, reads NAGVMQNPRHLVRRRGQEARLRCSPMKGHSHVYWYRQLPEEGLKFMVYLQKENIIDESGMPKERFSAEFPKEGPSILRIQQVVRGDSAAYFCASSPTRGGEAFFGQGTRLTVV.

V is TRBV3-1 and J is TRBJ2-2; D not certain. The CDR3 is 17 amino acids. Germline-derived CDR1 and CDR2 are LGHDT and YNNKEL (reference sequence). V shed 2 bases and J shed 3 bases, with 16 bases lying between them. The CDR3 DNA reads as TGTGCCAGCAGCCAACCCCGGGTCCGTCTGTACACCGGGGAGCTGTTTTTT. It is translated as CASSQPRVRLYTGELFF.

This clonotype was detected many times. The genes are TRBV20-1 and TRBJ2-7; 9 nucleotides match TRBD2. The CDR3 extends over 11 amino acids. Germline assignment: CDR1 DFQATT and CDR2 SNEGSKA (reference sequence). CDR3 sequence: CRGTSRSEQYF. CDR3 coding DNA: TGCAGGGGGACTAGCCGTTCCGAGCAGTACTTC.

The genes are TRBV20-1 and TRBJ1-5, with D possibly TRBD1 on 5 matching bases. The CDR3 length is 12 residues. V was pared by 3 bases and J by 5 bases, with 8 bases between. Germline V gene lookup returns CDR1 DFQATT and CDR2 SNEGSKA (reference sequence). CDR3 sequence: CSASKGHQPQHF. The CDR3 DNA is TGCAGTGCTAGTAAGGGGCATCAGCCCCAGCATTTT.

The chain employs TRBV6-5 and TRBJ2-7; TRBD1 aligns across 10 bases. This CDR3 contains 17 residues. Germline lookup yields CDR1 MNHEY and CDR2 SVGAGI. Trimming cost V 2 bases and J 1 base; bases outside gene matches: 8. The CDR3 here is CASSYGMRDRGSYEQYF. Here the CDR3 DNA reads TGTGCCAGCAGTTACGGTATGCGGGACAGGGGATCCTACGAGCAGTACTTC.

This sequence joins TRBV6-2 or TRBV6-3 and TRBJ2-7, with D perhaps TRBD1 (6 bases). Trimming removed 7 bases at V and 1 base at J, with 14 bases between. Per the germline V gene, CDR1 is MNHEY and CDR2 is SVGEGT. The CDR3 sequence is 14 residues long. The CDR3 protein is CASTDWTDSYEQYF. The CDR3 DNA reads as TGTGCCAGCACCGACTGGACAGATTCCTACGAGCAGTACTTC.

This clonotype has a single count. CDR3: CASKPLAGRSQFF. The CDR3 DNA follows: TGTGCCAGCAAGCCACTAGCGGGACGATCGCAGTTCTTC. The V and J genes are TRBV9 and TRBJ2-1, with 10 positions matching TRBD2. Germline-derived CDR1 and CDR2 are SGDLS and YYNGEE. The CDR3 is made up of 13 amino acids. The junction had 9 bases not matched to a gene; V was cut back by 6 bases and J by 12 bases.

This sequence joins TRBV9 and TRBJ2-7, with D perhaps TRBD2 (6 bases). This CDR3 is 15 amino acids long. Trimming took 0 bases from V and 6 from J, leaving 16 bases between them. Germline-derived CDR1 and CDR2 are SGDLS and YYNGEE. Here the CDR3 reads CASSVGLGETSEQYF. CDR3 DNA: TGTGCCAGCAGCGTAGGATTGGGGGAGACTAGCGAGCAGTACTTC.

This chain uses TRBV2 with TRBJ2-7; 7 bases line up with TRBD1. The CDR3 spans 15 residues. Germline lookup yields CDR1 SNHLY and CDR2 FYNNEI. J was trimmed by 3 bases and V by 3 bases; bases with no gene match: 8. The chain's CDR3 is CASSDSDRTIYEQYF. For the CDR3, the DNA is TGTGCCAGCAGTGACTCGGACAGGACAATCTACGAGCAGTACTTC.

The CDR3 sequence: CASSLGARDDGYTF. CDR3 nucleotides: TGCGCCAGCAGCTTGGGCGCTAGGGATGATGGCTACACCTTC. The chain recombines TRBV5-1 with TRBJ1-2; D call uncertain. The germline V gene encodes CDR1 SGHRS and CDR2 YFSETQ. The V and J ends lost 0 bases and 6 bases respectively, with 12 bases between them. There are 14 residues in the CDR3.

This clonotype was observed a handful of times. The V and J genes are TRBV14 and TRBJ2-5; D gene ambiguous. Per germline, CDR1 SGHDN and CDR2 FVKESK. The CDR3 is 14 amino acids. V was cut by 0 bases and J by 5 bases, with 10 bases left in between. The CDR3 spells CASSQDLSRETQYF. The CDR3 bases are TGTGCCAGCAGCCAAGATCTCAGTAGGGAGACCCAGTACTTC.